A single sample gave rise to the 7 T cell receptor beta chains below, sequenced in a study of cytomegalovirus exposure and HLA in healthy donors. The study ran its PCR with 60 Vbeta and 13 Jbeta primers. Produced via immunoSEQ multiplex PCR; TCRdb's table is partial and in-frame only. The data contain about 120,000 clones, around 66% of them seen just once; the ten biggest clones take up roughly 8.6%. Sequenced: PBMCs. Receptors were obtained from a woman in her forties in good health and CMV-seropositive.

This clone was counted once. This chain connects TRBV10-3 to TRBJ2-5, with D perhaps TRBD1 (6 bases). Germline assignment: CDR1 ENHRY and CDR2 SYGVKD. This CDR3 contains 15 residues. V was pared by 6 bases and J by 3 bases, with 17 bases between. Written as DNA, the CDR3 is TGTGCCATCAGGGGACATCAAAAGGGGGAAGAGACCCAGTACTTC. Its translation: CAIRGHQKGEETQYF.

The chain is built from TRBV28 and TRBJ2-7, with 11 bases matching TRBD2. The V gene end was trimmed by 4 bases and the J gene end by 4 bases; junction bases not matched to a gene: 9. The CDR3 totals 16 residues. Germline V gene lookup returns CDR1 MDHEN and CDR2 SYDVKM. The CDR3 here is CASSSRLAGFGYEQYF. Written as DNA, the CDR3 is TGTGCCAGCAGTTCACGACTAGCGGGATTTGGTTACGAGCAGTACTTC.

The rearrangement links TRBV6-1 to TRBJ1-3, with D perhaps TRBD1 (6 bases). The CDR3 is made up of 14 amino acids. V lost 6 bases to trimming and J lost 1 base, with 10 bases between them. Germline loops: CDR1 MNHNS, CDR2 SASEGT. The CDR3: CASRDRESGNTIYF. The CDR3 DNA sequence: TGTGCCAGCAGGGACAGAGAATCTGGAAACACCATATATTTT.

The gene calls are TRBV7-9 and TRBJ2-1; 10 positions agree with TRBD2. The germline gives CDR1 SEHNR, CDR2 FQNEAQ (reference sequence). J was trimmed by 10 bases and V by 1 base; bases with no gene match: 7. The CDR3 runs to 15 residues. The CDR3 DNA reads as TGTGCCAGCAGCTTAGGGGCCTCACTAGCGGGGGAGCAGTTCTTC. This gives the protein CASSLGASLAGEQFF.

The chain links TRBV19 to TRBJ1-2; 7 bases fit TRBD1. V lost 5 bases, J lost 1 base, and 10 bases stayed unmatched. The CDR3 totals 16 residues. Germline CDR1 reads LNHDA; CDR2 reads SQIVND (reference sequence). The CDR3 spells CASSPQGQGGNYGYTF. The CDR3 DNA reads as TGTGCCAGTAGTCCTCAGGGGCAGGGGGGTAACTATGGCTACACCTTC.

The chain has TRBV9 and TRBJ2-7; 9 nucleotides agree with TRBD2. V trimming: 0 bases; J trimming: 0 bases; junction bases outside the gene matches: 4. The length of the CDR3 is 16 residues. The germline V gene has CDR1 SGDLS and CDR2 YYNGEE. The CDR3 DNA reads as TGTGCCAGCAGCGTAGCTCCTAGCGGGACCTCCTACGAGCAGTACTTC. It translates to CASSVAPSGTSYEQYF.

This clone has a handful of counts. The J gene is TRBJ1-1, the V gene TRBV28; TRBD1 agrees at 7 bases. Unmatched junction bases numbered 4, after V lost 5 bases and J lost 1 base. CDR1 MDHEN and CDR2 SYDVKM come from the germline V gene. The CDR3 totals 14 residues. The CDR3 nucleotides are TGTGCCAGCAGTATGGACAGGCCGAACACTGAAGCTTTCTTT. Its protein is CASSMDRPNTEAFF.